The rows below give T cell receptor beta chains drawn from one sample of a study of cytomegalovirus exposure and HLA in healthy donors. TCRdb keeps only in-frame clones here, not all; method: immunoSEQ multiplex PCR. The sample yields 200,000 to 300,000 clones, roughly 78% seen once. The sequenced sample consisted of PBMCs. The receptors stem from a boy between 10 and 17 years old in good health and CMV-seronegative. Both conserved end residues are part of each CDR3. D genes are given only for firm matches. Clone size, where shown, is once, few, many, or a class for clones that have expanded.

d_call: NA; clone_size: NA; j_call: TRBJ1-5; v_call: TRBV5-4; cdr3_length: 14; cdr3_nt: TGTGCCAGCAGTTTAGACTCATCTAATCAGCCCCAGCATTTT; cdr3_aa: CASSLDSSNQPQHF
d_call: NA; clone_size: few; j_call: TRBJ2-1; v_call: TRBV19; cdr3_length: 16; cdr3_nt: TGTGCCAGTAGTATAGATCAAGGGGCCATTTACAATGAGCAGTTCTTC; cdr3_aa: CASSIDQGAIYNEQFF
d_call: NA; clone_size: once; j_call: TRBJ1-2; v_call: TRBV29-1; cdr3_length: 10; cdr3_nt: TGCAGCGTTGGGGAGCGTGGCTACACCTTC; cdr3_aa: CSVGERGYTF
d_call: TRBD2; clone_size: NA; j_call: TRBJ2-7; v_call: TRBV4-2; cdr3_length: 16; cdr3_nt: TGTGCCAGCACTTCAATTCTCGGGGCGGGAGAGGAAGAGCAGTACTTC; cdr3_aa: CASTSILGAGEEEQYF
d_call: NA; clone_size: NA; j_call: TRBJ1-1; v_call: TRBV11-2; cdr3_length: 13; cdr3_nt: TGTGCCAGCAGCGTGAGTATGGACACTGAAGCTTTCTTT; cdr3_aa: CASSVSMDTEAFF
d_call: NA; clone_size: NA; j_call: TRBJ2-7; v_call: TRBV6-6; cdr3_length: 14; cdr3_nt: TGTGCCAGCAGTTACCCCCCAGGGACCTACGAGCAGTACTTC; cdr3_aa: CASSYPPGTYEQYF
d_call: TRBD2; clone_size: NA; j_call: TRBJ2-5; v_call: TRBV6-5; cdr3_length: 13; cdr3_nt: TGTGCCAGTAGCCTCGCGGGGGGGGAGACCCAGTACTTC; cdr3_aa: CASSLAGGETQYF
d_call: NA; clone_size: NA; j_call: TRBJ2-6; v_call: TRBV5-6; cdr3_length: 18; cdr3_nt: TGTGCCAGCAGCGTCGAGGTATATCGATTCTCTGGGGCCAACGTCCTGACTTTC; cdr3_aa: CASSVEVYRFSGANVLTF
d_call: NA; clone_size: NA; j_call: TRBJ1-2; v_call: TRBV7-2; cdr3_length: 15; cdr3_nt: TGTGCCAGCAGCTTAGTCTTTCAGGGGAACTATGGCTACACCTTC; cdr3_aa: CASSLVFQGNYGYTF
d_call: NA; clone_size: NA; j_call: TRBJ2-3; v_call: TRBV4-1; cdr3_length: 16; cdr3_nt: TGCGCCAGCAGCCTCTTGGGTCGACAGGGCACAGATACGCAGTATTTT; cdr3_aa: CASSLLGRQGTDTQYF
d_call: NA; clone_size: NA; j_call: TRBJ2-1; v_call: TRBV29-1; cdr3_length: 14; cdr3_nt: TGCAGCGTTCGGCGGAGGACCTCCTACAATGAGCAGTTCTTC; cdr3_aa: CSVRRRTSYNEQFF
d_call: NA; clone_size: few; j_call: TRBJ2-7; v_call: TRBV6-6; cdr3_length: 13; cdr3_nt: TGTGCCAGCAGTAACACCAGGGAGGTCGAGCAGTACTTC; cdr3_aa: CASSNTREVEQYF
d_call: TRBD2; clone_size: NA; j_call: TRBJ2-2; v_call: TRBV5-1; cdr3_length: 18; cdr3_nt: TGCGCCAGCAGCTGGGGACTAGCGGGAGGGCCTGGCACCGGGGAGCTGTTTTTT; cdr3_aa: CASSWGLAGGPGTGELFF
d_call: NA; clone_size: NA; j_call: TRBJ2-3; v_call: TRBV11-3; cdr3_length: 14; cdr3_nt: TGTGCCAGCGGGCCATGGTCTAGCACAGATACGCAGTATTTT; cdr3_aa: CASGPWSSTDTQYF
d_call: NA; clone_size: once; j_call: TRBJ1-2; v_call: TRBV9; cdr3_length: 15; cdr3_nt: TGTGCCAGCAGCGTAGGGATGGGTACGGGCTATGGCTACACCTTC; cdr3_aa: CASSVGMGTGYGYTF
d_call: NA; clone_size: NA; j_call: TRBJ1-3; v_call: TRBV5-5; cdr3_length: 16; cdr3_nt: TGTGCCAGCAGCAGAGATCCCACCCAATTTGGAAACACCATATATTTT; cdr3_aa: CASSRDPTQFGNTIYF
d_call: TRBD2; clone_size: NA; j_call: TRBJ2-2; v_call: TRBV7-7; cdr3_length: 17; cdr3_nt: TGTGCTAGCAGCTTAAGGGCTAGCGGGGGGGTCATCGGGGAGCTGTTTTTT; cdr3_aa: CASSLRASGGVIGELFF
d_call: TRBD2; clone_size: NA; j_call: TRBJ2-5; v_call: TRBV19; cdr3_length: 15; cdr3_nt: TGTGCCAGTAAGGTTGGGACTAGCGGGGAAGAGACCCAGTACTTC; cdr3_aa: CASKVGTSGEETQYF
d_call: NA; clone_size: few; j_call: TRBJ2-5; v_call: TRBV11-3; cdr3_length: 14; cdr3_nt: TGTGCCAGCAGTTTAGGAGCGAATGGCGAGACCCAGTACTTC; cdr3_aa: CASSLGANGETQYF
d_call: TRBD1; clone_size: NA; j_call: TRBJ1-5; v_call: TRBV6-6; cdr3_length: 15; cdr3_nt: TGTGCCAGCAGGGCGACAGGGGCTAGCAATCAGCCCCAGCATTTT; cdr3_aa: CASRATGASNQPQHF
d_call: NA; clone_size: NA; j_call: TRBJ1-1; v_call: TRBV5-6; cdr3_length: 13; cdr3_nt: TGTGCCAGCAGCTTGGGGGGGGTCGCTGAAGCTTTCTTT; cdr3_aa: CASSLGGVAEAFF
d_call: NA; clone_size: NA; j_call: TRBJ2-3; v_call: TRBV27; cdr3_length: 15; cdr3_nt: TGTGCCAGCAGTACCCGACCAGGAAGTTTGAATACGCAGTATTTT; cdr3_aa: CASSTRPGSLNTQYF
d_call: NA; clone_size: few; j_call: TRBJ2-7; v_call: TRBV15; cdr3_length: 17; cdr3_nt: TGTGCCACCAGCAGAGCGTCGGGACTTAGCGTTAGTTACGAGCAGTACTTC; cdr3_aa: CATSRASGLSVSYEQYF
d_call: TRBD2; clone_size: NA; j_call: TRBJ2-5; v_call: TRBV19; cdr3_length: 15; cdr3_nt: TGTGCCAGTAGTTCCCTCGTGGGAGGGGAGGAGACCCAGTACTTC; cdr3_aa: CASSSLVGGEETQYF
d_call: NA; clone_size: once; j_call: TRBJ2-1; v_call: TRBV29-1; cdr3_length: 12; cdr3_nt: TGCAGCGTTGGGGCCCAAATCCATGAGCAGTTCTTC; cdr3_aa: CSVGAQIHEQFF
d_call: NA; clone_size: NA; j_call: TRBJ2-7; v_call: TRBV6-5; cdr3_length: 13; cdr3_nt: TGTGCCAGCAGACGACAACAATCCTACGAGCAGTACTTC; cdr3_aa: CASRRQQSYEQYF
d_call: NA; clone_size: NA; j_call: TRBJ1-2; v_call: TRBV6-5; cdr3_length: 12; cdr3_nt: TGTGCCAGCGAAGGGGTGAACTATGGCTACACCTTC; cdr3_aa: CASEGVNYGYTF
d_call: TRBD2; clone_size: NA; j_call: TRBJ2-7; v_call: TRBV29-1; cdr3_length: 15; cdr3_nt: TGCAGCGTTGAAGGTTTGGGAGGACTAGCATCCGAGCAGTACTTC; cdr3_aa: CSVEGLGGLASEQYF
d_call: NA; clone_size: NA; j_call: TRBJ2-7; v_call: TRBV5-5; cdr3_length: 14; cdr3_nt: TGTGCCAGCAGCTTGGATGGGCAGGGTGGTGAGCAGTACTTC; cdr3_aa: CASSLDGQGGEQYF
d_call: TRBD1; clone_size: few; j_call: TRBJ1-2; v_call: TRBV5-1; cdr3_length: 15; cdr3_nt: TGCGCCAGCAGCTGGGACCAGACAGGGGCTGGTGGCTACACCTTC; cdr3_aa: CASSWDQTGAGGYTF
d_call: TRBD2; clone_size: NA; j_call: TRBJ2-7; v_call: TRBV5-1; cdr3_length: 16; cdr3_nt: TGCGCCAGCAGCACCCTTAGCGGGAACGCTTACTACGAGCAGTACTTC; cdr3_aa: CASSTLSGNAYYEQYF
d_call: NA; clone_size: NA; j_call: TRBJ1-1; v_call: TRBV28; cdr3_length: 15; cdr3_nt: TGTGCCAGCAGCAACGGGATTCCGCGGGTGGATGAAGCTTTCTTT; cdr3_aa: CASSNGIPRVDEAFF
d_call: NA; clone_size: NA; j_call: TRBJ2-1; v_call: TRBV30; cdr3_length: 14; cdr3_nt: TGTGCCTGGGGAGGATGGGATAACTACAATGAGCAGTTCTTC; cdr3_aa: CAWGGWDNYNEQFF
d_call: TRBD1; clone_size: NA; j_call: TRBJ1-5; v_call: TRBV10-2; cdr3_length: 14; cdr3_nt: TGCGCCAGCAGTGAGTCCAGGGGGCTTCAGCCCCAGCATTTT; cdr3_aa: CASSESRGLQPQHF